This T cell receptor (beta chain) originates from a study of T cell responses to AZD1222 COVID-19 vaccine. This CDR3 spans 18 amino acids. Germline lookup yields CDR1 LGHDT and CDR2 YNNKEL (reference sequence). V lost 4 bases and J lost 4, with 25 bases in between. TCRdb keeps only in-frame clones here, not all; method: immunoSEQ multiplex PCR. The sample lists 170,000 or so clones, approximately 86% occurring once. The chain recombines TRBV3-1 (or the pseudogene TRBV3-2) with TRBJ1-2; no reliable D call. The source material was peripheral blood, sampled 28 days after the second AZD1222 dose. The sequence came from an adult who received the AZD1222 COVID-19 vaccine. CDR3 protein: CASSPRSPGTVYPYGYTF. The CDR3 DNA sequence: TGTGCCAGCAGCCCCCGCTCTCCGGGCACCGTATATCCCTATGGCTACACCTTC.